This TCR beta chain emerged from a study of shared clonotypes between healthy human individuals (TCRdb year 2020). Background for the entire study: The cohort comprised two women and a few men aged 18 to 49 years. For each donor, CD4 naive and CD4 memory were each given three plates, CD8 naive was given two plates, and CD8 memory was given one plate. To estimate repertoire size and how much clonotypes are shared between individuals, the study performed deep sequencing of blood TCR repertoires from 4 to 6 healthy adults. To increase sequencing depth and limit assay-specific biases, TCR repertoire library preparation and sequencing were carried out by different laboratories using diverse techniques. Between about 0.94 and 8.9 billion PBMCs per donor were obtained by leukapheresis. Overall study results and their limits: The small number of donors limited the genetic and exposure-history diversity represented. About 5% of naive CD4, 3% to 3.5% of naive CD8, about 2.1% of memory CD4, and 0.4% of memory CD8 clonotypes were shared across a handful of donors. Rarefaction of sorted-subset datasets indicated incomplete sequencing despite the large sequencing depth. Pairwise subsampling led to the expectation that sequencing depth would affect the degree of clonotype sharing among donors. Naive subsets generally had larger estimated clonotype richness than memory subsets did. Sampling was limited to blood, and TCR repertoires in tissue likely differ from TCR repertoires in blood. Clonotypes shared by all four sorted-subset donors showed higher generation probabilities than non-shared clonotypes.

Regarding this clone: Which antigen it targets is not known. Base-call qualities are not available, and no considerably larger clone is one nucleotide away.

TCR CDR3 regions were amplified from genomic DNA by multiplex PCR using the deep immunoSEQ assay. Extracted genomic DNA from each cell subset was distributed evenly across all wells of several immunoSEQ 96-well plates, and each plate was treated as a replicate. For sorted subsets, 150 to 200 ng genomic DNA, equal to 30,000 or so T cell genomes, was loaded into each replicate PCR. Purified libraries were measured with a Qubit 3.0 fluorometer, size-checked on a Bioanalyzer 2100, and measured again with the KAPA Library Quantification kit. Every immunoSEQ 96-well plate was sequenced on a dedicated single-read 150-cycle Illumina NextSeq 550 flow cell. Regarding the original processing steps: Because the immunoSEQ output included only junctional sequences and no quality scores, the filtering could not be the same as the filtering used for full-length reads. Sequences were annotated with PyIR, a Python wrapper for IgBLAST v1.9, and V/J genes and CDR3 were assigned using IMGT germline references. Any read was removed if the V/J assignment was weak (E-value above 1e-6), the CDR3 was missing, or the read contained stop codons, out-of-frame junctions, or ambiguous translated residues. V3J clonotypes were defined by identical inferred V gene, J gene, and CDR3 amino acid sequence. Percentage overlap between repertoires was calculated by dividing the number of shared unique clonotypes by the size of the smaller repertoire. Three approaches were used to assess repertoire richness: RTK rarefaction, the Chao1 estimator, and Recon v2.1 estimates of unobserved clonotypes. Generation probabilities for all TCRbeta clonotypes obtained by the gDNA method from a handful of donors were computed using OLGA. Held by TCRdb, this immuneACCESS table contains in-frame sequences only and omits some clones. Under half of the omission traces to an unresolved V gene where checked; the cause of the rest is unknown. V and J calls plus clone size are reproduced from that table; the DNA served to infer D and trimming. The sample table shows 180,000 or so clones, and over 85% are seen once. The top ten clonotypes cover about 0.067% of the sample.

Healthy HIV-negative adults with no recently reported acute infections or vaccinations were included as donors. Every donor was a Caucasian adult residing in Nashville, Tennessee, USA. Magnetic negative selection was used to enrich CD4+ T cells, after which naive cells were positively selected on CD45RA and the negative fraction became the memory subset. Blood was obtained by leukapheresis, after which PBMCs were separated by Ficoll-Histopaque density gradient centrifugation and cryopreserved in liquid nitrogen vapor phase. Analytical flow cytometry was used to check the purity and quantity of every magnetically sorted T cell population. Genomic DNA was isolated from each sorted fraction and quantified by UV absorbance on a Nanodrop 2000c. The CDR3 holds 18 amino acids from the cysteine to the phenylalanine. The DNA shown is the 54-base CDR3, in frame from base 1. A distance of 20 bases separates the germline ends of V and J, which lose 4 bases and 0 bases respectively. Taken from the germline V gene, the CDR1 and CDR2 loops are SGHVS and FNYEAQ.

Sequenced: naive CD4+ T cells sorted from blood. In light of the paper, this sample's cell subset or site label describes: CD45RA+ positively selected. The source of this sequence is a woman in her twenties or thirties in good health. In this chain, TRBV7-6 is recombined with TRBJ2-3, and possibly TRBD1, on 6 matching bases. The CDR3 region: CASSSERAGASSTDTQYF. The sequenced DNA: TGTGCCAGCAGCTCTGAAAGGGCAGGGGCTTCTAGCACAGATACGCAGTATTTT. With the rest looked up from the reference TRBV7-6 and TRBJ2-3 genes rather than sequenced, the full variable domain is GAGVSQSPRYKVTKRGQDVALRCDPISGHVSLYWYRQALGQGPEFLTYFNYEAQQDKSGLPNDRFSAERPEGSISTLTIQRTEQRDSAMYRCASSSERAGASSTDTQYFGPGTRLTVL.